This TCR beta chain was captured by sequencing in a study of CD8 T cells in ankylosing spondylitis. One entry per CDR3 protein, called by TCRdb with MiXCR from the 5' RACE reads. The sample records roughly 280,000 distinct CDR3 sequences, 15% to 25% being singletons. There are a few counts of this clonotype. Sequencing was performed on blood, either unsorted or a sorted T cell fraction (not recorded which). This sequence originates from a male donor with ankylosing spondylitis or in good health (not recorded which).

This chain's CDR3 is CASSKGARRGGELFF. CDR3 bases: TGTGCCAGCAGCAAGGGGGCACGACGGGGCGGGGAGCTGTTTTTT. J is TRBJ2-2 and V is TRBV6-1, with 7 bases that match TRBD1. There are 15 residues in the CDR3. Germline CDR1 is MNHNS and CDR2 is SASEGT. J lost 7 bases, V lost 6 bases, and 11 bases had no gene match.